The clone carrying this T cell receptor beta chain was seen ten or more times. This sample was included in a study of molecular identifiers for immune sequencing clone quantification. The germline V gene encodes CDR1 SGHVS and CDR2 FNYEAQ. This CDR3 comprises 18 residues. The J segment lost 5 bases and the V segment lost 3 bases, leaving 11 bases of the junction unmatched. TCRdb reprocessed the PCR reads via MiXCR and lists one record per CDR3 protein. The sample has hundreds of thousands of distinct CDR3 sequences; about 25% are singletons. The V call is TRBV7-6, the J call TRBJ2-2, with 11 bases identical to TRBD2. Sequenced: naive CD8+ T cells from blood, with Jurkat cell RNA spiked in. Sample subset: FACS-sorted CD8+CD4-CCR7+CD45RA+ naive T cells. The receptor comes from a human donor in good health. Some libraries in this study had Jurkat cell RNA spiked in. CDR3 bases: TGTGCCAGCAGCTTTCTCCCTAGCGGGAGGTACAGTACCGGGGAGCTGTTTTTT. It translates to CASSFLPSGRYSTGELFF.